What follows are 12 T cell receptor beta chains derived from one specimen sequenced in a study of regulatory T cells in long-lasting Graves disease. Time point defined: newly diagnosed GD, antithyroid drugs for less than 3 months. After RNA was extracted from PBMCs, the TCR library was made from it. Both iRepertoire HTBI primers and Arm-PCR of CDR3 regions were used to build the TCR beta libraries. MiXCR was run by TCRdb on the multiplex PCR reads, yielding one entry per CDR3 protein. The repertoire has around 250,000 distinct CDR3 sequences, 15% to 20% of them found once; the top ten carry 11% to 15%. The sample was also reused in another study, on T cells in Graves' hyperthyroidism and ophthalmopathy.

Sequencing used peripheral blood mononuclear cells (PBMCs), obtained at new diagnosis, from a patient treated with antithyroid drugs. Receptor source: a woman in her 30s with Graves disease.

CDR3 coding DNA: TGCGCCAGCAGCCAAGGCGGGGGGGCAAAGACCCAGTACTTC. This translates into CASSQGGGAKTQYF. The chain joins TRBV4-1 to TRBJ2-5, with 9 nucleotides matching TRBD2. V was clipped by 1 base and J by 6 bases; unmatched bases: 3. The CDR3 has 14 amino acids. CDR1 and CDR2 from the germline V gene are MGHRA and YSYEKL.

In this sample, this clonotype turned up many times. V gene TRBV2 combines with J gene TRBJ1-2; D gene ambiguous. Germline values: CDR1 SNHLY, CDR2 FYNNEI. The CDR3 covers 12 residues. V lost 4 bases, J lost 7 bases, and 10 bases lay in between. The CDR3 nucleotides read TGTGCCAGCAGTGGCTTGAAGGGTGGCTACACCTTC. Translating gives CASSGLKGGYTF.

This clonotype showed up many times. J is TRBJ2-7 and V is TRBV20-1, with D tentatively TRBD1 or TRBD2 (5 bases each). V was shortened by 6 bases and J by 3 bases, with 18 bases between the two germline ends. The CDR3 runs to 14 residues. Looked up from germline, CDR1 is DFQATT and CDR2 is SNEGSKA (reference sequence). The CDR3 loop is CSAGTSRWGYEQYF. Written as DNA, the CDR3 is TGCAGTGCCGGGACCTCCCGGTGGGGCTACGAGCAGTACTTC.

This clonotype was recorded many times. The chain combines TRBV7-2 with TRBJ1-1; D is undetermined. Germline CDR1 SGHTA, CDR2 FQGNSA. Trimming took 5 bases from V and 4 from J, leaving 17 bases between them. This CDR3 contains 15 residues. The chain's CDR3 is CASSPQWSAFTEAFF. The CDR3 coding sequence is TGTGCCAGCAGCCCCCAGTGGAGTGCTTTCACTGAAGCTTTCTTT.

The DNA of the CDR3 is TGCGCCAGCAGCCGGTCACCACAGGGAGATCAGCCCCAGCATTTT. It yields the protein CASSRSPQGDQPQHF. The chain uses TRBV4-1 and TRBJ1-5, with D perhaps TRBD1 (6 bases). V was pared by 4 bases and J by 5 bases, with 15 bases between. The CDR3 has 15 amino acids. CDR1 and CDR2 from the germline V gene are MGHRA and YSYEKL.

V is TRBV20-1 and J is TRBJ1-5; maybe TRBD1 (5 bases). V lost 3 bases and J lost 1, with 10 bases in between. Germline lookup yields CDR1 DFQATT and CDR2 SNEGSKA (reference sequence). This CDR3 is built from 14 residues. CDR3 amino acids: CSASGGTSNQPQHF. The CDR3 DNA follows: TGCAGTGCTAGCGGCGGGACGAGCAATCAGCCCCAGCATTTT.

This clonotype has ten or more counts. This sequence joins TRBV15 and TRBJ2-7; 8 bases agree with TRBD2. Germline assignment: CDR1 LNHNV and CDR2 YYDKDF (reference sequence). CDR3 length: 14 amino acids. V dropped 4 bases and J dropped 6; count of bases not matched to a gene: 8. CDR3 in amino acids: CATSIPGGAVEQYF. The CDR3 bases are TGTGCCACCAGCATACCCGGGGGGGCCGTCGAGCAGTACTTC.

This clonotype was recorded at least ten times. CDR3 coding DNA: TGTGCCAGCAGTCAAACAGGGGGTGGGGAGACCCAGTACTTC. Its protein is CASSQTGGGETQYF. The chain recombines TRBV12-3 or TRBV12-4 with TRBJ2-5; 8 bases match TRBD1. J was trimmed by 5 bases and V by 5 bases; bases with no gene match: 7. The CDR3 totals 14 residues.

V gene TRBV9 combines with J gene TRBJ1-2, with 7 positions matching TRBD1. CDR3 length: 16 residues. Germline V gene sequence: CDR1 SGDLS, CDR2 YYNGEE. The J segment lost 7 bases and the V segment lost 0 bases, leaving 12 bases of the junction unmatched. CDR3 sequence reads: CASSVDVTGTVSGYTF. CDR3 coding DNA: TGTGCCAGCAGCGTAGATGTGACCGGGACAGTATCTGGCTACACCTTC.

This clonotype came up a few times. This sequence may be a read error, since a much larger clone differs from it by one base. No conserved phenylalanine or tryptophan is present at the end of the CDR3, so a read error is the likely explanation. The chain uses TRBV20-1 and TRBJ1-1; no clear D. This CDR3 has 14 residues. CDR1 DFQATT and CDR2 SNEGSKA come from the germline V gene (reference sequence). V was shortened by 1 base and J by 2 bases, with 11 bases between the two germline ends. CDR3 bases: TGCAGTGCTAGAGTTCAGAGAACAAACACTGAAGCTTTCCTT. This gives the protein CSARVQRTNTEAFL.

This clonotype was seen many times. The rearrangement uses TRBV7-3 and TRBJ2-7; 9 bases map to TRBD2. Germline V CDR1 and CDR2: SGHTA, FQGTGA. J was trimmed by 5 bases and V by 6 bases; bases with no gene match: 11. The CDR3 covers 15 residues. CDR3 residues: CASRGGGAPRDEQYF. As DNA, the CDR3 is TGTGCCAGCAGGGGCGGGGGGGCCCCCAGGGACGAGCAGTACTTC.

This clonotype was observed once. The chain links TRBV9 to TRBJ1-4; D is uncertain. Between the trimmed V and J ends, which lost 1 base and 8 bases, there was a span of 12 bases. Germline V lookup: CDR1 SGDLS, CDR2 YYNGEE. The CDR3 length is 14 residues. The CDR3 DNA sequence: TGTGCCAGCAGCGTAAGGGTTACGGGAGAAAAACTGTTTTTT. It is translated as CASSVRVTGEKLFF.